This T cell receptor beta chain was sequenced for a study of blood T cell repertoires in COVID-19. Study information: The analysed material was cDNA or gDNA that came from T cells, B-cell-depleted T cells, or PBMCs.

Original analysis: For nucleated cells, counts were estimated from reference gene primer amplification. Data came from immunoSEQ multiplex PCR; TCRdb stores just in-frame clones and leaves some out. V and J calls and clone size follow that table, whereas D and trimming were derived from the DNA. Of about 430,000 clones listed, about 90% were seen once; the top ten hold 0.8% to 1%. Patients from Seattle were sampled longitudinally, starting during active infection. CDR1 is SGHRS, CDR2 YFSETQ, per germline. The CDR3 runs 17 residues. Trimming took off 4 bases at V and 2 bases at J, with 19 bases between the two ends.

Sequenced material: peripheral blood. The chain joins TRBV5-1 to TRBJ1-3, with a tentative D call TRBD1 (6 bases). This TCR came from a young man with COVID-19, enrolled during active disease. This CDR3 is CASSRQTPGTTGNTIYF. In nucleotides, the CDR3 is TGCGCCAGCAGCCGTCAGACCCCCGGGACAACTGGAAACACCATATATTTT.